This T cell receptor (beta chain) was sequenced in a study of beta chain features in type 1 diabetes. Overall study: Comparable age, gender and cell yields were observed in patients relative to healthy donors. Across the samples, roughly 98,000,000 sorted cells were examined in total.

The sequenced template was cDNA made from the entire isolated RNA. Measured with immunoSEQ multiplex PCR; TCRdb has only the in-frame clones, and not every one. The table records roughly 730,000 clones, around an eighth of them present only once. The CDR3 is made up of 11 amino acids. From germline, CDR1 is MNHNS and CDR2 SASEGT. V lost 3 bases, J lost 12 bases, and 11 bases lay in between. The study's findings and limits: Within patients, naive, central memory and Treg TCRB repertoires seemed more similar than within healthy donors. All four CD4+ subsets of Type 1 diabetes patients contained TCRB CDR3s that were moderately but significantly shorter.

Only a few counts were recorded for this clone. Antigen: not known. Source material: naive CD4+ T cells from blood. J is TRBJ2-5 and V is TRBV6-1, with D perhaps TRBD1 (6 bases). The receptor comes from a man aged 18-30 years with type 1 diabetes. The CDR3, as DNA: TGTGCCAGCAGTGATGGGGGCACCGAGTACTTC. The encoded protein is CASSDGGTEYF.